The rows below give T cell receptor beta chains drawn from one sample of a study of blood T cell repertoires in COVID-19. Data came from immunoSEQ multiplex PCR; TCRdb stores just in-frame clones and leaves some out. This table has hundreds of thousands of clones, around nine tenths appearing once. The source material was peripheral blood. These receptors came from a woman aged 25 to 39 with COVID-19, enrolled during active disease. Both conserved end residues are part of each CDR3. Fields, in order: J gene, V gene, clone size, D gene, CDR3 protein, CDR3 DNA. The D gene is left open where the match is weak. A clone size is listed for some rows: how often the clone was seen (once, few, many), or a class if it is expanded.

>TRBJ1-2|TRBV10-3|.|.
CAINQNQGYGYTF
TGTGCCATCAACCAGAATCAGGGCTATGGCTACACCTTC
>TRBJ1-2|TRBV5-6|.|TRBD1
CASSLWDRAPYGYTF
TGTGCCAGCAGCCTATGGGACAGGGCACCCTATGGCTACACCTTC
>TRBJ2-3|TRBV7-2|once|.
CASSSGLDTQYF
TGTGCCAGCAGCTCAGGATTGGATACGCAGTATTTT
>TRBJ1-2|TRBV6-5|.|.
CASSRDNRSRLF
TGTGCCAGCAGTAGGGACAACCGATCCCGTCTCTTC
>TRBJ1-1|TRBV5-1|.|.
CASRQLLVNTEAFF
TGCGCCAGCAGACAGTTACTAGTTAACACTGAAGCTTTCTTT
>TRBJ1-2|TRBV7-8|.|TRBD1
CASSLGRTGLPYGYTF
TGTGCCAGCAGCTTAGGTCGGACAGGACTGCCCTATGGCTACACCTTC
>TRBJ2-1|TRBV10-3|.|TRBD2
CAITRTSGFYEQFF
TGTGCCATCACTCGGACTAGCGGGTTCTATGAGCAGTTCTTC
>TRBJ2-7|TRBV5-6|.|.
CASSYYNSYEQYF
TGTGCCAGCAGCTATTACAACTCCTACGAGCAGTACTTC
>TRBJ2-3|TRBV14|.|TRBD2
CASSPLASTDTQYF
TGTGCCAGCAGCCCACTAGCGTCCACAGATACGCAGTATTTT
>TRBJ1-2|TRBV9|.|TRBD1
CASSADRDRGHYGYTF
TGTGCCAGCAGCGCTGATCGGGACAGGGGGCATTATGGCTACACCTTC
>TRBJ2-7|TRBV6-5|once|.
CASSYGFSYEQYF
TGTGCCAGCAGTTACGGCTTTTCCTACGAGCAGTACTTC
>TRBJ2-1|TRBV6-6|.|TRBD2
CASSPTGLAAPDSYNEQFF
TGTGCCAGCAGTCCAACGGGACTAGCAGCCCCGGACTCCTACAATGAGCAGTTCTTC
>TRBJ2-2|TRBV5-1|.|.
CASRRDSSTGELFF
TGCGCCAGCAGGCGGGACAGCTCCACCGGGGAGCTGTTTTTT
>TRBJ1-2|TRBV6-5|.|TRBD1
CASTRTGGYGYTF
TGTGCCAGCACCCGGACAGGGGGCTATGGCTACACCTTC
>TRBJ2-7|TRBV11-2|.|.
CASSLEGGAVHEQYF
TGTGCCAGCAGCTTAGAAGGCGGGGCGGTCCACGAGCAGTACTTC
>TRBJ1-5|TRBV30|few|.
CAWSLGLDGQPQHF
TGTGCCTGGAGTCTGGGGCTAGATGGTCAGCCCCAGCATTTT
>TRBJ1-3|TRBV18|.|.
CASSPAVGVHTIYF
TGTGCCAGCTCACCAGCAGTAGGAGTCCACACCATATATTTT
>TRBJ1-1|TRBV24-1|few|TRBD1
CATSVVGQGNTEAFF
TGTGCCACCAGTGTAGTGGGACAGGGAAACACTGAAGCTTTCTTT
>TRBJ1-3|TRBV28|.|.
CAGSQGSSGNTIYF
TGTGCCGGATCACAGGGTTCCTCTGGAAACACCATATATTTT
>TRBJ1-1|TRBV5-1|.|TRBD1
CASSLGQGADTEAFF
TGCGCCAGCAGCCTGGGACAGGGGGCTGACACTGAAGCTTTCTTT
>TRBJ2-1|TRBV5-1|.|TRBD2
CASSLRAGVGSEQFF
TGCGCCAGCAGCTTGAGAGCGGGAGTCGGGAGTGAGCAGTTCTTC
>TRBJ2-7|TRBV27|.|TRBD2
CASSPRTSGEQYF
TGTGCCAGCAGTCCAAGGACTAGCGGCGAGCAGTACTTC